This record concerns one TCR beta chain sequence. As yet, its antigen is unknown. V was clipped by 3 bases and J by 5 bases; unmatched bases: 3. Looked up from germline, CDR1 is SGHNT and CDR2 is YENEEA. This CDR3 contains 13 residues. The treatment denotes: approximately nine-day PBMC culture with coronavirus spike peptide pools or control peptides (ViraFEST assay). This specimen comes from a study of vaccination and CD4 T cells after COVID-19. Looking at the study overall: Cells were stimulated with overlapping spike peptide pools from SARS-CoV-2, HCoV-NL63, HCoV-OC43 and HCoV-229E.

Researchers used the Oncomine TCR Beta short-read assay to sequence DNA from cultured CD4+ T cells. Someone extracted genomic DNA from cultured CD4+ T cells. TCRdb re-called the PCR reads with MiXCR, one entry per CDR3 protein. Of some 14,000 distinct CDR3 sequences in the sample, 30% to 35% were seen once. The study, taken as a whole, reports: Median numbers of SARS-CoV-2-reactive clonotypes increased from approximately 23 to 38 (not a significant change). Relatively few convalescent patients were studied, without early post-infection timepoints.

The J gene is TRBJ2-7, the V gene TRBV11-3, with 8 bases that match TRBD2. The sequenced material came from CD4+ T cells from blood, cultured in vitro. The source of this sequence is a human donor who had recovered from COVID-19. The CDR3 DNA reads TGTGCCAGCAGCTTGGCGGGAGGCGACGAGCAGTACTTC. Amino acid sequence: CASSLAGGDEQYF.